These 2 T cell receptor beta chains came from one sample sequenced in a study of blood T cells in healthy people across ages. The use of a sample-barcoded 5' primer and a J-beta primer mix characterized a second PCR of about 7 to 12 cycles. TCRdb reprocessed the 5' RACE reads with MiXCR, giving one entry per CDR3 protein. The repertoire holds some 750,000 distinct CDR3 sequences, roughly 20% seen once, with about 20% in the top ten. The sample taken for sequencing was blood. These TCRs come from a man aged 65 to 85 in good health.

This clonotype was seen a few times. The J gene is TRBJ1-4, the V gene TRBV4-3; possible D gene TRBD1, 5 bases. Germline lookup yields CDR1 LGHNA and CDR2 YSLEER. This CDR3 comprises 15 residues. Trimming cost V 1 base and J 3 bases, with 9 bases left between them. The CDR3 protein is CASSQAGLSNEKLFF. The CDR3 DNA is TGCGCCAGCAGCCAAGCAGGGTTGTCTAATGAAAAACTGTTTTTT.

The chain links TRBV5-1 to TRBJ1-4, with unresolved D. Trimming left V 0 bases short and J 6 bases short, with 12 bases between. This CDR3 is built from 15 residues. Germline V CDR1 and CDR2: SGHRS, YFSETQ. The CDR3 here is CASSLVGRLDEKLFF. CDR3 bases: TGCGCCAGCAGCTTGGTCGGACGTTTAGATGAAAAACTGTTTTTT.